Presented here are 31 T cell receptor beta chains from one specimen sequenced in a study of quantifying T cell responses using KT2 cells. Whole-study context: cDNA was made from DNase-treated RNA using alpha and beta constant primers.

An oligo carrying a UMI was ligated to the cDNA 3' end. An equimolar mix of RC1.1 and RC1.2 primed the beta chain across TRBC1 and TRBC2. TCRdb re-derived calls from the UMI-ligation and nested PCR reads in MiXCR, one entry per CDR3 protein. The sample yields about 53,000 distinct CDR3 sequences, 9% to 15% seen once. The sample taken for sequencing was PBMCs spiked with cells of the T cell clone KT2. The receptors come from a human donor.

This clonotype showed up many times. The rearrangement links TRBV7-2 to TRBJ2-1, with D possibly being TRBD2 (5 bases). The V gene lost 5 bases and the J gene lost 8 bases, with 19 bases spanning the gap. Germline lookup yields CDR1 SGHTA and CDR2 FQGNSA. The CDR3 has 15 residues. CDR3 DNA sequence: TGTGCCAGCAGCCCCTTCTGGGAGTCCGGGGATGAGCAGTTCTTC. It encodes CASSPFWESGDEQFF.

This clonotype has only a few counts. The rearrangement joins TRBV5-1 to TRBJ1-2, with D uncertain. V gave up 2 bases and J gave up 2 bases, with 7 bases separating them. The CDR3 extends over 13 amino acids. Per germline, CDR1 SGHRS and CDR2 YFSETQ. The DNA for the CDR3 is TGCGCCAGCAGCTTTGGGCAGAACTATGGCTACACCTTC. Amino acids: CASSFGQNYGYTF.

The chain links TRBV20-1 to TRBJ1-1; no definite D call. This CDR3 region has 13 residues. Germline V gene data show CDR1 as DFQATT and CDR2 as SNEGSKA (reference sequence). V lost 0 bases to trimming and J lost 0 bases, with 5 bases between them. The DNA for the CDR3 is TGCAGTGCTAGAGAGGTCTTGAACACTGAAGCTTTCTTT. It specifies CSAREVLNTEAFF.

This clonotype was counted a few times. The rearrangement links TRBV6-2 or TRBV6-3 to TRBJ2-4; D is unresolved. V was clipped by 6 bases and J by 1 base, with 10 bases between them. The CDR3 loop spans 14 amino acids. In germline, CDR1 is MNHEY, CDR2 SVGEGT. The CDR3 region is CASSGRSAKNIQYF. For the CDR3, the DNA is TGTGCCAGCAGCGGACGGAGTGCCAAAAACATTCAGTACTTC.

This clonotype was counted only a few times. For the CDR3, the DNA is TGTGCCATCAGTGAGTCCGATGGACTATCCTACGAGCAGTACTTC. Translation gives CAISESDGLSYEQYF. This chain uses TRBV10-3 with TRBJ2-7, with a possible D match to TRBD2 (6 bases). The V and J ends lost 0 bases and 1 base respectively, with 10 bases between them. Germline V gene data show CDR1 as ENHRY and CDR2 as SYGVKD. The CDR3 consists of 15 residues.

The chain uses TRBV19 and TRBJ2-4; no firm D call. CDR1 LNHDA and CDR2 SQIVND come from the germline V gene (reference sequence). Trimming stripped 3 bases from V and 1 base from J, with 13 bases between. The CDR3 extends over 16 amino acids. DNA for the CDR3: TGTGCCAGTAGTATGCGCGGCTCGATGGCCAAAAACATTCAGTACTTC. It translates to CASSMRGSMAKNIQYF.

This clonotype showed up many times. The J gene is TRBJ2-3, the V gene TRBV19, with 7 bases matching TRBD2. This CDR3 region has 11 residues. Germline-derived CDR1 and CDR2 are LNHDA and SQIVND (reference sequence). Trimming cost V 10 bases and J 6 bases; bases outside gene matches: 4. CDR3 sequence (DNA): TGTGCCACCTACGGGGGGGATACGCAGTATTTT. Encoded protein: CATYGGDTQYF.

The V gene is TRBV20-1, the J gene TRBJ1-6; D ambiguous. Trimming stripped 0 bases from V and 0 bases from J, with 9 bases between. Per the germline V gene, CDR1 is DFQATT and CDR2 is SNEGSKA (reference sequence). The CDR3 sequence is 16 residues long. The CDR3 DNA follows: TGCAGTGCTAGAGATCTTGGGAGCTCCTATAATTCACCCCTCCACTTT. It yields the protein CSARDLGSSYNSPLHF.

The chain couples TRBV7-8 to TRBJ2-2; D remains unclear. This CDR3 has 16 residues. The V end lost 3 bases, the J end lost 0 bases, and 11 bases lay between the germline ends. Germline V gene sequence: CDR1 SGHVS, CDR2 FQNEAQ. The DNA for the CDR3 is TGTGCCAGCAGCTTCAACCGAGGATCGAACACCGGGGAGCTGTTTTTT. It translates to CASSFNRGSNTGELFF.

This rearrangement joins TRBV6-1 to TRBJ2-5; TRBD1 or TRBD2 may be the D gene (5 bases each). The V end was cut by 0 bases, the J end by 4 bases, with 9 bases between. Germline CDR1 is MNHNS and CDR2 is SASEGT. CDR3 length equals 14 residues. The CDR3 DNA reads TGTGCCAGCAGTGAAGCAGGGACCCCAGAGACCCAGTACTTC. Its protein product is CASSEAGTPETQYF.

CDR3 DNA sequence: TGTGCCAGCAGCTCTTTCCGGGACAGGGGGTACGAGCAGTACTTC. It is translated as CASSSFRDRGYEQYF. The chain carries TRBV7-9 and TRBJ2-7; 11 bases match TRBD1. Germline CDR1 SEHNR, CDR2 FQNEAQ (reference sequence). The CDR3 covers 15 residues. Losses at the gene ends were 4 bases for V and 4 bases for J; bases not matched to a gene: 6.

This clonotype was detected only a few times. J is TRBJ1-2 and V is TRBV5-5, with a weak D call TRBD1 (5 bases). The germline V gene encodes CDR1 SGHKS and CDR2 YYEKEE (reference sequence). This CDR3 comprises 14 residues. Trimming shortened V by 4 bases and J by 2 bases, and 12 bases separated the two germline ends. The CDR3 coding sequence is TGTGCCAGCAGCCAGAGGGGAGGGAACTATGGCTACACCTTC. This codes for CASSQRGGNYGYTF.

In this sample, this clonotype turned up a few times. The rearrangement links TRBV5-1 to TRBJ2-1; TRBD2 matches 8 bases. The length of the CDR3 is 18 residues. Per the germline V gene, CDR1 is SGHRS and CDR2 is YFSETQ. The V segment lost 6 bases and the J segment 7 bases; nucleotides outside the gene matches: 21. CDR3 nucleotide sequence: TGCGCCAGCAAAATGCGTTTGGTGGGACTAGAAATAGTGAATGAGCAGTTCTTC. Its protein is CASKMRLVGLEIVNEQFF.

The sample holds many counts of this clonotype. The genes are TRBV6-6 and TRBJ1-2; 12 nucleotides align to TRBD1. The V segment lost 8 bases and the J segment 4 bases; nucleotides outside the gene matches: 11. The germline V gene encodes CDR1 MNHNY and CDR2 SVGAGI (reference sequence). This CDR3 region has 16 residues. The CDR3 bases are TGTGCCAGCGGGGACAGGGGGCGAGGGGATAGCTATGGCTACACCTTC. Its protein product is CASGDRGRGDSYGYTF.

In this sample, this clonotype turned up many times. The rearrangement joins TRBV7-2 to TRBJ2-5; TRBD2 matches 8 bases. CDR1 is SGHTA, CDR2 FQGNSA, per germline. V trimming: 5 bases; J trimming: 2 bases; junction bases outside the gene matches: 7. The CDR3 is made up of 15 amino acids. CDR3 nucleotide sequence: TGTGCCAGCAGCCCTCAGCGGGGGAATCAAGAGACCCAGTACTTC. Protein sequence: CASSPQRGNQETQYF.

This clonotype appeared a few times. This rearrangement joins TRBV5-1 to TRBJ1-1, with 12 bases lining up with TRBD1. The ends lost 5 bases at V and 5 bases at J; junction bases unmatched: 7. The CDR3 loop spans 15 amino acids. Germline V gene data show CDR1 as SGHRS and CDR2 as YFSETQ. CDR3 amino acids: CASRWGQGAGTEAFF. CDR3 DNA sequence: TGCGCCAGCAGATGGGGACAGGGGGCCGGAACTGAAGCTTTCTTT. Looking up the rest from reference TRBV5-1 and TRBJ1-1 gives the full variable domain: KAGVTQTPRYLIKTRGQQVTLSCSPISGHRSVSWYQQTPGQGLQFLFEYFSETQRNKGNFPGRFSGRQFSNSRSEMNVSTLELGDSALYLCASRWGQGAGTEAFFGQGTRLTVV.

The CDR3, as DNA: TGTGCCAGCAGTCCCGAGGCACAATTGGGATCACCCCTCCACTTT. Its protein product is CASSPEAQLGSPLHF. J is TRBJ1-6 and V is TRBV12-3 or TRBV12-4, with unresolved D. Trimming removed 5 bases from V and 10 bases from J, with 18 bases in between. This CDR3 region has 15 residues.

The gene calls are TRBV20-1 and TRBJ1-4; 12 nucleotides align to TRBD1. The ends lost 0 bases at V and 8 bases at J; junction bases unmatched: 7. CDR3 length: 16 amino acids. The germline V gene has CDR1 DFQATT and CDR2 SNEGSKA (reference sequence). CDR3 nucleotide sequence: TGCAGTGCTAGAGACCGGGACAGGGGGCGCTGGGAAAAACTGTTTTTT. Its translation: CSARDRDRGRWEKLFF.

The rearrangement links TRBV7-9 to TRBJ1-1; 9 bases match TRBD1. This CDR3 comprises 14 residues. Trimming removed 5 bases from V and 5 bases from J; junction bases left unmatched: 6. CDR1 SEHNR and CDR2 FQNEAQ come from the germline V gene (reference sequence). The CDR3: CASSPWTGETEAFF. CDR3 DNA sequence: TGTGCCAGCAGCCCCTGGACAGGGGAGACTGAAGCTTTCTTT.

V gene TRBV4-2 combines with J gene TRBJ2-3; a weak D match, TRBD2 (6 bases). From germline, CDR1 is LGHNA and CDR2 YNFKEQ. The V and J ends lost 1 base and 4 bases respectively, with 15 bases between them. The CDR3 spans 16 residues. CDR3 amino acids: CASSQALGTRPDTQYF. CDR3 in DNA: TGTGCCAGCAGCCAAGCACTAGGGACTCGGCCAGATACGCAGTATTTT.

Ten or more counts support this clonotype. This rearrangement joins TRBV14 to TRBJ2-5; D unresolved. V was cut by 0 bases and J by 5 bases, with 7 bases left in between. Germline V gene lookup returns CDR1 SGHDN and CDR2 FVKESK. This CDR3 spans 13 amino acids. CDR3 sequence (DNA): TGTGCCAGCAGCCAAGATCTGAGGGAGACCCAGTACTTC. This codes for CASSQDLRETQYF.

In DNA, the CDR3 is TGTGCCAGCAGTCTACAGGGGTATTACGAGACCCAGTACTTC. Encoded protein: CASSLQGYYETQYF. V usage is TRBV12-3 or TRBV12-4 and J usage is TRBJ2-5; TRBD1 matches at 7 bases. Losses at the gene ends were 5 bases for V and 5 bases for J; bases not matched to a gene: 8. This CDR3 region has 14 residues.

This clonotype has ten or more counts. The J gene is TRBJ1-2, the V gene TRBV29-1; tentatively, D is TRBD1 (5 bases). Germline CDR1 reads SQVTM; CDR2 reads ANQGSEA. The CDR3 covers 14 residues. Trimming removed 1 base at V and 2 bases at J, with 11 bases between. The CDR3 protein is CSVEGGTGNYGYTF. DNA for the CDR3: TGCAGCGTTGAAGGTGGGACGGGGAACTATGGCTACACCTTC.

The chain combines TRBV10-2 with TRBJ2-7, with 7 positions matching TRBD2. The length of the CDR3 is 12 residues. Germline V lookup: CDR1 WSHSY, CDR2 SAAADI. V dropped 8 bases and J dropped 4; count of bases not matched to a gene: 5. The CDR3 sequence is CASGTGGYEQYF. The DNA of the CDR3 is TGCGCCAGCGGGACGGGGGGATACGAGCAGTACTTC.

This clonotype showed up just a few times. V is TRBV28 and J is TRBJ1-1, with 7 bases lining up with TRBD1. Germline V gene sequence: CDR1 MDHEN, CDR2 SYDVKM. V shed 10 bases, J shed 1 base, and the junction held 9 bases outside the gene matches. The CDR3 spans 14 residues. CDR3 coding DNA: TGTGCCACCAGGGAGACAGGGAGGAACACTGAAGCTTTCTTT. Translation: CATRETGRNTEAFF.

To note about this clonotype: This could be a read error, since a much larger clone is one nucleotide away. The V gene is TRBV29-1, the J gene TRBJ2-7; D ambiguous. Germline lookup yields CDR1 SQVTM and CDR2 ANQGSEA. The CDR3 length is 11 residues. In DNA form, the CDR3 reads TGCGGCGTACCCAAGGGTCCCGAGCAGTACTTC. Translated, it gives CGVPKGPEQYF.

The chain employs TRBV7-2 and TRBJ2-3; 13 nucleotides agree with TRBD2. The V gene end was trimmed by 8 bases and the J gene end by 0 bases; junction bases not matched to a gene: 14. This CDR3 contains 19 residues. Germline CDR1 SGHTA, CDR2 FQGNSA. The CDR3 reads CASGTRGLAGERSTDTQYF. The CDR3 nucleotides read TGTGCCAGCGGGACGCGTGGACTAGCGGGAGAAAGAAGCACAGATACGCAGTATTTT.

The chain is built from TRBV5-6 and TRBJ1-5; TRBD1 matches 8 bases. The trim removed 4 bases at V and 7 bases at J, leaving 4 bases unmatched. This CDR3 is built from 13 residues. Germline assignment: CDR1 SGHDT and CDR2 YYEEEE. For the CDR3, the DNA is TGTGCCAGCAGCCACAGGGGGATCCAGCCCCAGCATTTT. Amino acids: CASSHRGIQPQHF.

This clonotype was observed a handful of times. The chain carries TRBV5-6 and TRBJ2-2, with D possibly TRBD2 on 6 matching bases. Trimming stripped 4 bases from V and 4 bases from J, with 11 bases between. This CDR3 spans 14 amino acids. CDR1 SGHDT and CDR2 YYEEEE come from the germline V gene. CDR3 in amino acids: CASSLVRGTGELFF. The DNA of the CDR3 is TGTGCCAGCAGCCTCGTGCGGGGCACCGGGGAGCTGTTTTTT.

This clonotype was detected only a few times. The chain links TRBV12-5 to TRBJ1-4, with unresolved D. V was clipped by 1 base and J by 0 bases, with 9 bases between them. Germline V gene lookup returns CDR1 LGHNT and CDR2 FRNRAP. The CDR3 extends over 16 amino acids. The CDR3 loop is CASGLGTAATNEKLFF. The CDR3 bases are TGTGCTAGTGGTTTGGGGACGGCCGCAACTAATGAAAAACTGTTTTTT.

The table lists this clonotype with a few counts. The V call is TRBV6-5, the J call TRBJ1-6; D gene uncertain. Trimming removed 6 bases from V and 5 bases from J, with 11 bases in between. The CDR3 loop spans 14 amino acids. Germline V gives CDR1 MNHEY, CDR2 SVGAGI. The CDR3 region is CASRQTLDNSPLHF. CDR3 nucleotide sequence: TGTGCCAGCAGGCAAACGCTAGATAATTCACCCCTCCACTTT.